Listed below are T cell receptor beta chains from one sample, sequenced in a study of T cells after yellow fever vaccination. In TCRdb, the 5' RACE reads were re-called with MiXCR into one record per CDR3 protein. The sample includes hundreds of thousands of distinct CDR3 sequences, around a sixth seen only once; the top ten take over 15%. Material: PBMCs, obtained before the yellow fever booster vaccination. These receptors were collected from a man aged 18 to 29 who received the YFV17D yellow fever vaccine. The CDR3 runs from the conserved cysteine through the conserved F or W. Fields, in order: D gene, V gene, clone size, J gene, CDR3 protein, CDR3 DNA. D genes are given only for firm matches. Some rows have no size entry. The others give once, few or many, or a class for an expanded clone.

D: -; V: TRBV6-5; size: few; J: TRBJ1-1; CDR3: CASSPSGSAEAFF; DNA: TGTGCCAGCAGTCCCTCAGGGTCGGCTGAAGCTTTCTTT
D: -; V: TRBV10-3; size: few; J: TRBJ1-2; CDR3: CAISSPQGPSWGYTF; DNA: TGTGCCATCAGTAGCCCTCAGGGGCCGTCTTGGGGCTACACCTTC
D: -; V: TRBV11-1; size: -; J: TRBJ2-6; CDR3: CASSGRTAGANVLTF; DNA: TGTGCCAGCAGCGGACGGACAGCTGGGGCCAACGTCCTGACTTTC
D: TRBD1; V: TRBV19; size: -; J: TRBJ1-4; CDR3: CATRPGGVEKLFF; DNA: TGTGCCACCCGGCCAGGGGGTGTTGAAAAACTGTTTTTT
D: -; V: TRBV7-2; size: few; J: TRBJ2-5; CDR3: CASSKQDGETQYF; DNA: TGTGCCAGCAGCAAGCAAGATGGAGAGACCCAGTACTTC
D: -; V: TRBV6-5; size: -; J: TRBJ1-2; CDR3: CASSRPVGANYGYTF; DNA: TGTGCCAGCAGTCGGCCAGTGGGCGCTAACTATGGCTACACCTTC
D: TRBD1; V: TRBV12-3/TRBV12-4; size: few; J: TRBJ2-2; CDR3: CASRPTGGAGGGELFF; DNA: TGTGCCAGCAGACCTACAGGGGGCGCTGGGGGCGGGGAGCTGTTTTTT
D: -; V: TRBV29-1; size: -; J: TRBJ2-3; CDR3: CTTWDGGTDTQYF; DNA: TGCACCACTTGGGACGGGGGCACAGATACGCAGTATTTT
D: -; V: TRBV7-8; size: -; J: TRBJ2-1; CDR3: CASSLSLANNEQFF; DNA: TGTGCCAGCAGCTTATCCCTGGCGAACAATGAGCAGTTCTTC
D: -; V: TRBV5-1; size: -; J: TRBJ2-6; CDR3: CASGKGDGANVLTF; DNA: TGCGCCAGCGGTAAGGGCGACGGGGCCAACGTCCTGACTTTC
D: -; V: TRBV6-1; size: many; J: TRBJ2-7; CDR3: CASTVRDGSYEQYF; DNA: TGTGCCAGCACGGTCCGGGACGGCTCCTACGAGCAGTACTTC
D: -; V: TRBV10-2; size: few; J: TRBJ2-1; CDR3: CASRSDGYNEQFF; DNA: TGCGCCAGCAGAAGTGACGGGTACAATGAGCAGTTCTTC
D: -; V: TRBV12-3/TRBV12-4; size: few; J: TRBJ2-7; CDR3: CASSLQGPTYEQYF; DNA: TGTGCCAGCAGTTTACAGGGGCCCACCTACGAGCAGTACTTC
D: -; V: TRBV10-3; size: few; J: TRBJ1-6; CDR3: CAISESGSPLHF; DNA: TGTGCCATCAGTGAGTCGGGGTCACCCCTCCACTTT
D: TRBD2; V: TRBV20-1; size: many; J: TRBJ2-3; CDR3: CSAPQLAGAYGDTQYF; DNA: TGCAGTGCTCCCCAACTAGCGGGGGCGTACGGGGATACGCAGTATTTT
D: -; V: TRBV7-3; size: -; J: TRBJ1-1; CDR3: CASSLRSRNTEAFF; DNA: TGTGCCAGCAGCCTAAGGAGTAGGAACACTGAAGCTTTCTTT
D: -; V: TRBV12-3/TRBV12-4; size: few; J: TRBJ2-2; CDR3: CASSLVRMAGELFF; DNA: TGTGCCAGCAGTTTGGTCAGGATGGCCGGGGAGCTGTTTTTT
D: -; V: TRBV21-1; size: few; J: TRBJ1-1; CDR3: CASSPWGTEAFF; DNA: TGTGCCAGCAGCCCTTGGGGCACTGAAGCTTTCTTT
D: -; V: TRBV7-2; size: few; J: TRBJ1-4; CDR3: CASSPTGFGEKLFF; DNA: TGTGCCAGCAGCCCTACAGGGTTCGGTGAAAAACTGTTTTTT
D: -; V: TRBV5-6; size: -; J: TRBJ1-1; CDR3: CASGRQSPKAFF; DNA: TGTGCCAGCGGCAGGCAGAGTCCCAAAGCTTTCTTT
D: -; V: TRBV29-1; size: -; J: TRBJ1-2; CDR3: CSVVADSYGYTF; DNA: TGCAGCGTTGTAGCGGATTCCTATGGCTACACCTTC
D: -; V: TRBV6-2/TRBV6-3; size: -; J: TRBJ2-5; CDR3: CASSSYLRGTQYF; DNA: TGTGCCAGCAGTTCTTACCTCCGGGGGACCCAGTACTTC
D: -; V: TRBV4-3; size: -; J: TRBJ2-2; CDR3: CASSQEKTGNTGELFF; DNA: TGCGCCAGCAGCCAGGAAAAGACAGGGAACACCGGGGAGCTGTTTTTT
D: TRBD1; V: TRBV6-5; size: few; J: TRBJ2-2; CDR3: CASNGQGSNTGELFF; DNA: TGTGCCAGCAATGGACAGGGGAGCAACACCGGGGAGCTGTTTTTT
D: -; V: TRBV6-5; size: -; J: TRBJ1-2; CDR3: CASSYSTGGGYGYTF; DNA: TGTGCCAGCAGTTACTCGACCGGGGGAGGCTATGGCTACACCTTC
D: TRBD2; V: TRBV11-2; size: -; J: TRBJ2-7; CDR3: CASSLGAGGSYEQYF; DNA: TGTGCCAGCAGCTTAGGGGCGGGGGGCTCGTACGAGCAGTACTTC
D: TRBD1; V: TRBV4-1; size: -; J: TRBJ1-4; CDR3: CASSQGTGYEKLFF; DNA: TGCGCCAGCAGCCAAGGGACAGGGTACGAAAAACTGTTTTTT
D: -; V: TRBV4-2; size: -; J: TRBJ1-1; CDR3: CASSHNDRPNRTFF; DNA: TGTGCCAGCAGCCATAACGACCGTCCCAACAGGACTTTCTTT
D: -; V: TRBV4-2; size: few; J: TRBJ1-5; CDR3: CASSQEDRDNQPQHF; DNA: TGTGCCAGCAGCCAAGAAGACCGAGACAATCAGCCCCAGCATTTT
D: -; V: TRBV5-1; size: -; J: TRBJ1-5; CDR3: CASSLAEGGFNQPQHF; DNA: TGCGCCAGCAGCTTGGCCGAAGGGGGGTTCAATCAGCCCCAGCATTTT
D: -; V: TRBV7-2; size: -; J: TRBJ1-3; CDR3: CASSYGPSGGNTIYF; DNA: TGTGCCAGCAGCTATGGGCCCTCGGGCGGAAACACCATATATTTT
D: -; V: TRBV7-2; size: few; J: TRBJ2-2; CDR3: CASSLLGSGTNTGELFF; DNA: TGTGCCAGCAGCTTACTGGGTTCTGGGACTAACACCGGGGAGCTGTTTTTT
D: TRBD1; V: TRBV6-5; size: few; J: TRBJ2-3; CDR3: CASRVTGADTQYF; DNA: TGTGCCAGCAGAGTAACAGGGGCCGATACGCAGTATTTT
D: TRBD2; V: TRBV7-2; size: few; J: TRBJ2-7; CDR3: CASSLVTSVHEQYF; DNA: TGTGCCAGCAGCTTAGTGACTAGCGTCCACGAGCAGTACTTC
D: -; V: TRBV7-2; size: few; J: TRBJ2-3; CDR3: CASWAGSTDTQYF; DNA: TGTGCCAGCTGGGCAGGGAGCACAGATACGCAGTATTTT
D: -; V: TRBV13; size: -; J: TRBJ2-1; CDR3: CATNNSSVYNEQFF; DNA: TGTGCCACCAACAACTCCTCGGTTTACAATGAGCAGTTCTTC
D: TRBD1; V: TRBV29-1; size: few; J: TRBJ2-2; CDR3: CSVEGNTGGKDGELFF; DNA: TGCAGCGTTGAGGGCAACACAGGGGGGAAAGACGGGGAGCTGTTTTTT
D: TRBD2; V: TRBV4-3; size: -; J: TRBJ2-1; CDR3: CASSQEVGLAYYEQFF; DNA: TGCGCCAGCAGCCAAGAGGTGGGACTAGCTTATTATGAGCAGTTCTTC
D: -; V: TRBV29-1; size: -; J: TRBJ1-1; CDR3: CSVFKLGRRNTEAFF; DNA: TGCAGCGTTTTCAAACTAGGACGGAGGAACACTGAAGCTTTCTTT
D: TRBD1; V: TRBV6-5; size: -; J: TRBJ2-2; CDR3: CASSPDRGHTGELFF; DNA: TGTGCCAGCAGCCCCGACAGGGGGCACACCGGGGAGCTGTTTTTT